This TCR beta chain derives from a study of cytomegalovirus exposure and HLA in healthy donors. As to this clone: What it binds is unknown.

Findings and caveats of the study: There were some V segments, including TRBV6-2 and TRBV6-3, excluded as indistinguishable. An analysis done earlier found most TCR beta V segments productive about 87% or about 30% of the time. A later analysis associated 15,000 to 20,000 TCR beta sequences with HLA alleles at a 0.05 false discovery rate. In vitro work confirmed that a few CMV-associated chains recognize CMV antigens.

There are 16 residues in the CDR3. CDR1 SGHTA and CDR2 FQGNSA come from the germline V gene. V lost 0 bases to trimming and J lost 1 base, with 10 bases between them. Researchers ran the PCR with 60 Vbeta and 13 Jbeta primers. Repertoires were generated with immunoSEQ multiplex PCR, while TCRdb's copy carries only in-frame clones and drops some. The sample lists 120,000 or so clones, roughly 80% seen once, with roughly 2% in the top ten. What was sequenced was PBMCs. This TCR was recovered from a man aged 18-30 years in good health and CMV-seronegative. The chain has TRBV7-2 and TRBJ2-1; D remains unclear. The CDR3 loop reads CASSLAFGLSYNEQFF. For the CDR3, the DNA is TGTGCCAGCAGCTTAGCGTTCGGGTTATCCTACAATGAGCAGTTCTTC.